The rows below give T cell receptor beta chains drawn from one sample of a study of blood T cell repertoires in COVID-19. Assay: immunoSEQ multiplex PCR; the TCRdb copy retains only in-frame clones and omits some. The data show around 230,000 clones, roughly 85% seen once. Material for sequencing was peripheral blood. The receptors shown here come from a man aged 50-59 years with COVID-19, enrolled during active disease. Both conserved end residues are part of each CDR3. Fields, in order: D gene, CDR3 length, J gene, clone size, V gene, CDR3 DNA, CDR3 protein. A D gene is named only where the DNA matches it firmly. Clone size is not always given. Where it is, it says once, few, many or a class for expanded clones.

NA	13	TRBJ2-7	NA	TRBV7-9	TGTGCCAGCAGCCCTCATAGCTCCTACGAGCAGTACTTC	CASSPHSSYEQYF
TRBD1	19	TRBJ1-2	NA	TRBV14	TGTGCCAGCAGCCAAGATTACCTCACGTATCGGGACAGTATACCTGGCTACACCTTC	CASSQDYLTYRDSIPGYTF
NA	13	TRBJ1-6	NA	TRBV12-3/TRBV12-4	TGTGCCAGCAGCCCGTGGGGGGTTTCACCCCTCCACTTT	CASSPWGVSPLHF
NA	14	TRBJ1-3	NA	TRBV9	TGTGCCAGCAGCGTAGAGGGGTCCAGAAACACCATATATTTT	CASSVEGSRNTIYF
NA	13	TRBJ1-1	NA	TRBV9	TGTGCCAGCAGTAGGGACATGAACACTGAAGCTTTCTTT	CASSRDMNTEAFF
TRBD1	16	TRBJ2-2	NA	TRBV19	TGTGCCAGTAGTAGGGACCACAGGGGGCGCACCGGGGAGCTGTTTTTT	CASSRDHRGRTGELFF
NA	14	TRBJ1-5	few	TRBV28	TGTGCCAGCACCCTCTCAGGGGTAGGTCAGCCCCAGCATTTT	CASTLSGVGQPQHF
NA	13	TRBJ2-5	NA	TRBV6-5	TGTGCCAGCAGTTACTCGGGGGCTGGGACCCAGTACTTC	CASSYSGAGTQYF
NA	17	TRBJ1-6	NA	TRBV3-1/TRBV3-2	TGTGCCAGCAGCCAAGGGGTGGGAGGGGTTCATAATTCACCCCTCCACTTT	CASSQGVGGVHNSPLHF
NA	13	TRBJ2-7	NA	TRBV7-9	TGTGCCAGCAGCCTAGGTGGGCGTCACGAGCAGTACTTC	CASSLGGRHEQYF
NA	13	TRBJ1-2	once	TRBV19	TGTGCCAGTAGTATTCGGGTGGACTATGGCTACACCTTC	CASSIRVDYGYTF
NA	15	TRBJ1-6	NA	TRBV7-2	TGTGCCAGCAGCCCGCAGGGCTCCTATAATTCACCCCTCCACTTT	CASSPQGSYNSPLHF
TRBD1	14	TRBJ2-7	NA	TRBV5-1	TGCGCCAGCAGCTTGGGGGACAGACCCTACGAGCAGTACTTC	CASSLGDRPYEQYF
NA	13	TRBJ1-3	NA	TRBV6-5	TGTGCCAGCAGCCAGGCCCACGGAAACACCATATATTTT	CASSQAHGNTIYF
NA	13	TRBJ2-5	NA	TRBV12-3/TRBV12-4	TGTGCCAGCAGTCTGGGACTGCAAGAGACCCAGTACTTC	CASSLGLQETQYF
NA	13	TRBJ1-3	NA	TRBV7-3	TGTGCCAGCAGCTTAAATTCGGGAGACACCATATATTTT	CASSLNSGDTIYF
NA	14	TRBJ1-2	once	TRBV19	TGTGCCAGTAGTCCCGATACGGGAACTGGTGGCTACACCTTC	CASSPDTGTGGYTF
TRBD1	13	TRBJ2-1	once	TRBV5-4	TGTGCCAGCAGCTTGCAGGGGGCCAATGAGCAGTTCTTC	CASSLQGANEQFF
TRBD1	15	TRBJ2-7	NA	TRBV5-1	TGCGCCAGCAGCTTGGGAGGACAGGGATCGGGGGAGCAGTACTTC	CASSLGGQGSGEQYF
TRBD2	15	TRBJ2-1	NA	TRBV5-8	TGTGCCAGCAGCTTGGCCGGTTTAGCGGGGGGACGGCAGTTCTTC	CASSLAGLAGGRQFF
NA	12	TRBJ2-7	NA	TRBV29-1	TGCAGCGTTCAGGGCACTCCCTACGAGCAGTACTTC	CSVQGTPYEQYF
TRBD1	15	TRBJ1-6	NA	TRBV9	TGTGCCAGCAGCAGAACAGGGGGCGCGAATTCACCCCTCCACTTT	CASSRTGGANSPLHF
TRBD1	13	TRBJ1-1	NA	TRBV24-1	TGTGCCACCAGTGATACCGCAGGGGGTGAAGCTTTCTTT	CATSDTAGGEAFF
NA	16	TRBJ2-2	NA	TRBV9	TGTGCCAGCAGCGTAGATGGCGGGGCTTACACCGGGGAGCTGTTTTTT	CASSVDGGAYTGELFF
TRBD1	15	TRBJ1-3	NA	TRBV6-5	TGTGCCAGCGAACGGACAGGAACATCTGGAAACACCATATATTTT	CASERTGTSGNTIYF
TRBD1	14	TRBJ1-3	NA	TRBV29-1	TGCAGCGTCTTAGACAGGGGAAGTGGAAACACCATATATTTT	CSVLDRGSGNTIYF
NA	12	TRBJ2-7	once	TRBV10-1	TGCGCCAGCAGTACAGGGTTTTACGAGCAGTACTTC	CASSTGFYEQYF
NA	15	TRBJ1-1	NA	TRBV5-1	TGCGCCAGCAGCCCAATTGCGGGGTCGGGCACTGAAGCTTTCTTT	CASSPIAGSGTEAFF
TRBD2	16	TRBJ2-1	NA	TRBV9	TGTGCCAGCAGCGCCACTAGCGGAAACTACTACAATGAGCAGTTCTTC	CASSATSGNYYNEQFF
NA	14	TRBJ1-2	NA	TRBV5-4	TGTGCCAGCAGCTTGTATAATGCTAACTATGGCTACACCTTC	CASSLYNANYGYTF
TRBD1	16	TRBJ1-5	once	TRBV19	TGTGCCAGTAGTAGCCTCGGGACAGGGGGGAATCAGCCCCAGCATTTT	CASSSLGTGGNQPQHF